These T cell receptor beta chains were read from a single sample in a study of T cells in Graves' hyperthyroidism and ophthalmopathy. MiXCR, applied by TCRdb to the multiplex PCR reads, yields one record per CDR3 protein. The repertoire consists of roughly 800,000 distinct CDR3 sequences, with roughly 40% occurring once and the leading ten covering 7% to 10%. The specimen sequenced was blood. The receptors stem from a man aged 18 to 35 with Graves' hyperthyroidism. CDR3s include the opening cysteine and the closing phenylalanine or tryptophan. The order of the fields is J gene, V gene, D gene, CDR3 protein. D genes are given only for firm matches.

TRBJ2-7,TRBV10-3,-,CAISAGAGKRYEQYF
TRBJ2-5,TRBV6-5,-,CASSYASLGGETQYF
TRBJ2-2,TRBV19,-,CASRHDREGTGELFF
TRBJ1-5,TRBV19,TRBD1,CASRADRESNQPQHF
TRBJ2-2,TRBV20-1,-,CSAYDQIDTRELFF
TRBJ1-1,TRBV29-1,TRBD1,CSTERDSWTEAFF
TRBJ2-7,TRBV19,-,CASSKKNGYYEQYF
TRBJ2-7,TRBV12-3/TRBV12-4,-,CASSHQGIGYEQYF
TRBJ2-5,TRBV6-5,TRBD1,CASHRGQGETQYF
TRBJ1-1,TRBV19,-,CASTGEGDGMNTEAFF
TRBJ1-1,TRBV29-1,TRBD1,CSVDVTGLMNTEAFF
TRBJ2-2,TRBV2,TRBD1,CASSDQRTGGRGELFF
TRBJ2-6,TRBV20-1,-,CSARDSRAGANVLTF
TRBJ2-2,TRBV14,TRBD2,CASSQRGLAAGELFF
TRBJ1-2,TRBV5-1,TRBD1,CASSPDRGQGYGYTF
TRBJ1-6,TRBV25-1,-,CASSGRTATINSPLHF
TRBJ1-1,TRBV10-3,-,CAISDMGGTEAFF
TRBJ1-1,TRBV7-9,TRBD1,CASSLTGNVAEAFF
TRBJ1-6,TRBV6-5,-,CASSYSAYSPLHF
TRBJ2-2,TRBV7-8,-,CASSQYGELFF
TRBJ1-4,TRBV7-9,-,CASSLEGFGLTNEKLFF
TRBJ1-2,TRBV9,TRBD1,CASSVGGTGGDYGYTF
TRBJ2-7,TRBV7-2,TRBD2,CASTYSGGDYEQYF
TRBJ1-2,TRBV19,-,CASTLDHYGYTF
TRBJ1-6,TRBV25-1,-,CASSEGQNHNSPLHF
TRBJ1-4,TRBV4-3,-,CASSRDGYNEKLFF
TRBJ2-6,TRBV7-9,-,CASSQGPFSSGANVLTF
TRBJ1-1,TRBV25-1,-,CASSFYICSAADRDRDEAFF
TRBJ1-1,TRBV4-2,-,CASSQGFGNTEAFF
TRBJ2-5,TRBV29-1,-,CSAALQEGGETQYF
TRBJ1-1,TRBV7-2,-,CASSLMSRPTEAFF
TRBJ1-3,TRBV10-3,TRBD1,CASQPPGTGSGNTIYF
TRBJ2-7,TRBV9,TRBD2,CASSVAGGTNEQYF
TRBJ1-1,TRBV7-2,-,CASSFAQVKDTEAFF
TRBJ2-5,TRBV10-3,TRBD1,CATGTGPETQYF
TRBJ2-5,TRBV2,TRBD2,CASPRRLAGTTQYF
TRBJ1-4,TRBV20-1,-,CSAHRTENDEKLFF
TRBJ2-7,TRBV7-9,TRBD2,CASSTRGGTLYEQYF
TRBJ1-1,TRBV11-2,-,CASSSLVAVNTEAFF
TRBJ2-6,TRBV7-9,-,CASSSSGDSGANVLTF